This entry lists 23 T cell receptor beta chains sequenced from one sample in a study of T cell repertoires in cytomegalovirus infection (dated by TCRdb to 2018 to 2020). These reads were obtained on an Illumina HiSeq 1500. TCRdb passed the public sequencing reads through fastp at Q25 and MiXCR, retaining productive beta sequences. Identical CDR3 proteins give one entry, which carries the most common genes and DNA. The sample has approximately 150,000 distinct CDR3 sequences on record, roughly 15% of them singletons. The ten top clones hold 18% of the sample. The source material was CD8+ T cells from PBMCs. The receptor source for this set is a human donor in good health (CMV status not recorded). Some clones in this sample may be carry-over from other donors' samples.

The chain couples TRBV9 to TRBJ2-7, with 8 bases lining up with TRBD2. There are 15 residues in the CDR3. In germline, CDR1 is SGDLS, CDR2 YYNGEE. The J segment lost 3 bases and the V segment lost 3 bases, leaving 8 bases of the junction unmatched. The CDR3 bases are TGTGCCAGCAGCGCCTCCGGGACTAGAAGCTACGAGCAGTACTTC. This codes for CASSASGTRSYEQYF.

This clonotype has just a few counts. V usage is TRBV7-9 and J usage is TRBJ2-5; no clear D. The CDR3 consists of 15 residues. Looked up from germline, CDR1 is SEHNR and CDR2 is FQNEAQ (reference sequence). V was pared by 5 bases and J by 2 bases, with 15 bases between. The CDR3 sequence is CASSAVRLPQETQYF. The DNA of the CDR3 is TGTGCCAGCAGCGCGGTCCGGCTCCCACAAGAGACCCAGTACTTC.

This clonotype was observed a few times. The chain is built from TRBV28 and TRBJ1-2; TRBD1 might be the D (6 bases). CDR1 and CDR2 from the germline V gene are MDHEN and SYDVKM. CDR3 size: 14 residues. V shed 5 bases and J shed 2 bases, with 12 bases lying between them. CDR3 protein: CASSTRGANYGYTF. The CDR3 bases are TGTGCCAGCAGTACCCGGGGGGCCAACTATGGCTACACCTTC.

The chain links TRBV27 to TRBJ1-4; D is ambiguous. V lost 6 bases, J lost 7 bases, and 15 bases lay in between. The V gene's germline CDR1 is MNHEY and CDR2 SMNVEV (reference sequence). The CDR3 covers 14 residues. The CDR3 loop is CASRHAGGGEKLFF. The CDR3 region has the DNA TGTGCCAGCAGACACGCGGGTGGAGGTGAAAAACTGTTTTTT.

The chain links TRBV11-2 to TRBJ2-7; 11 bases map to TRBD1. This CDR3 contains 15 residues. Trimming took 1 base from V and 3 from J; bases not matched to a gene: 2. Germline V gene data show CDR1 as SGHAT and CDR2 as FQNNGV. The CDR3 loop reads CASSLGGQGDYEQYF. The CDR3 nucleotides read TGTGCCAGCAGCTTAGGGGGACAGGGGGACTACGAGCAGTACTTC. Looking up the rest from reference TRBV11-2 and TRBJ2-7 gives the full variable domain: EAGVAQSPRYKIIEKRQSVAFWCNPISGHATLYWYQQILGQGPKLLIQFQNNGVVDDSQLPKDRFSAERLKGVDSTLKIQPAKLEDSAVYLCASSLGGQGDYEQYFGPGTRLTVT.

In its sample, this clonotype was seen a few times. The V and J genes are TRBV14 and TRBJ2-7; 13 nucleotides match TRBD2. The trim removed 3 bases at V and 2 bases at J, leaving 7 bases unmatched. Per the germline V gene, CDR1 is SGHDN and CDR2 is FVKESK. CDR3 size: 17 residues. Here the CDR3 DNA reads TGTGCCAGCAGCCAGGGACTAGCGGGGATAATCGCCTACGAGCAGTACTTC. Its protein is CASSQGLAGIIAYEQYF.

This clonotype showed up many times. This sequence joins TRBV28 and TRBJ2-7, with 7 bases matching TRBD1. Per germline, CDR1 MDHEN and CDR2 SYDVKM. The J segment lost 3 bases and the V segment lost 2 bases, leaving 13 bases of the junction unmatched. There are 17 residues in the CDR3. In DNA form, the CDR3 reads TGTGCCAGCAGTTTAGGTTCCCCCGGGACAGCTTTCTACGAGCAGTACTTC. Its translation: CASSLGSPGTAFYEQYF.

This clonotype was counted between two and nine times. The chain is built from TRBV7-9 and TRBJ2-5; 7 bases match TRBD2. The ends lost 5 bases at V and 1 base at J; junction bases unmatched: 22. The germline CDR1 and CDR2 sequences are SEHNR and FQNEAQ (reference sequence). The CDR3 loop spans 20 amino acids. CDR3 loop: CASSPPLRDGGRGIQETQYF. Written as DNA, the CDR3 is TGTGCCAGCAGCCCCCCGCTCCGGGACGGCGGGAGAGGGATCCAAGAGACCCAGTACTTC. The full variable domain, its missing parts supplied by reference TRBV7-9 and TRBJ2-5, is DTGVSQNPRHKITKRGQNVTFRCDPISEHNRLYWYRQTLGQGPEFLTYFQNEAQLEKSRLLSDRFSAERPKGSFSTLEIQRTEQGDSAMYLCASSPPLRDGGRGIQETQYFGPGTRLLVL.

The gene calls are TRBV27 and TRBJ1-5; 7 nucleotides match TRBD1. The CDR3 consists of 13 residues. The V and J ends lost 6 bases and 9 bases, in that order; junction bases with no gene match: 8. The germline V gene encodes CDR1 MNHEY and CDR2 SMNVEV (reference sequence). The CDR3 loop reads CASSPLDRLPQHF. CDR3 DNA: TGTGCCAGCAGCCCATTGGACAGGCTGCCCCAGCATTTT.

The chain uses TRBV19 and TRBJ1-2; tentatively, D is TRBD1 (5 bases). Trimming removed 3 bases at V and 6 bases at J, with 11 bases between. CDR3 length equals 13 residues. The germline V gene encodes CDR1 LNHDA and CDR2 SQIVND (reference sequence). The CDR3 here is CASSMSQGDGYTF. The CDR3 DNA reads as TGTGCCAGTAGTATGAGCCAGGGAGATGGCTACACCTTC.

This clonotype was seen more than once but under ten times. V is TRBV10-3 and J is TRBJ1-2; D uncertain. Trimming removed 1 base from V and 2 bases from J, with 17 bases in between. This CDR3 contains 17 residues. Germline assignment: CDR1 ENHRY and CDR2 SYGVKD. DNA for the CDR3: TGTGCCATCAGTGAGTGGCAGCTCACCACCCCCAACTATGGCTACACCTTC. It specifies CAISEWQLTTPNYGYTF.

The chain carries TRBV6-2 or TRBV6-3 and TRBJ2-6, with unresolved D. From germline, CDR1 is MNHEY and CDR2 SVGEGT. V lost 2 bases, J lost 0 bases, and 2 bases lay in between. This CDR3 is 14 amino acids long. The CDR3 bases are TGTGCCAGCAGTTACAGCTCTGGGGCCAACGTCCTGACTTTC. Translated: CASSYSSGANVLTF.

This clonotype was observed a handful of times. This chain uses TRBV7-2 with TRBJ2-6; D might be TRBD1 or TRBD2, each matching 5 bases. Trimming stripped 7 bases from V and 4 bases from J, with 17 bases between. The CDR3 is 16 residues long. Germline CDR1 SGHTA, CDR2 FQGNSA. CDR3 region: CASTYLPGPGANVLTF. In DNA, the CDR3 is TGTGCCAGCACGTACCTCCCGGGGCCCGGGGCCAACGTCCTGACTTTC.

This clonotype has only a few counts. The chain has TRBV7-2 and TRBJ1-5; 7 bases are shared with TRBD1. Trimming took 6 bases from V and 3 from J; bases not matched to a gene: 5. CDR3 length equals 14 residues. Per the germline V gene, CDR1 is SGHTA and CDR2 is FQGNSA. The CDR3: CASRATGVNQPQHF. The DNA for the CDR3 is TGTGCCAGCAGAGCTACAGGGGTCAATCAGCCCCAGCATTTT.

In this sample, this clonotype turned up a few times. The chain combines TRBV7-8 with TRBJ1-3; no reliable D call. Germline V gene sequence: CDR1 SGHVS, CDR2 FQNEAQ. This CDR3 has 15 residues. Trimming cost V 3 bases and J 0 bases, with 9 bases left between them. The CDR3 is CASSFPKASGNTIYF. The CDR3, as DNA: TGTGCCAGCAGCTTCCCGAAGGCCTCTGGAAACACCATATATTTT.

The chain employs TRBV29-1 and TRBJ2-2, with 8 bases aligning to TRBD1. Germline V lookup: CDR1 SQVTM, CDR2 ANQGSEA. V was clipped by 6 bases and J by 7 bases; unmatched bases: 10. This CDR3 region has 14 residues. CDR3 amino acids: CSVVATGVDGELFF. As DNA, the CDR3 is TGCAGCGTCGTCGCGACAGGGGTCGACGGGGAGCTGTTTTTT.

This chain connects TRBV6-4 to TRBJ1-2; TRBD1 aligns across 7 bases. With 3 bases clipped from V and 5 bases from J, the junction kept 18 bases outside the gene matches. Germline V gene data show CDR1 as MRHNA and CDR2 as SNTAGT. The CDR3 length is 18 residues. The CDR3: CASSENALGTAKTYGYTF. The CDR3 DNA sequence: TGTGCCAGCAGTGAAAACGCCCTCGGGACAGCCAAAACTTATGGCTACACCTTC.

This chain links TRBV7-9 with TRBJ2-5; 8 bases are shared with TRBD1. V gave up 4 bases and J gave up 10 bases; unmatched junction bases: 5. The length of the CDR3 is 12 residues. Per germline, CDR1 SEHNR and CDR2 FQNEAQ (reference sequence). CDR3 nucleotides: TGTGCCAGCAGCTCCGACAGGGGAGGCCAGTACTTC. Protein: CASSSDRGGQYF.

This sequence joins TRBV7-2 and TRBJ2-5, with 10 bases that match TRBD2. Germline CDR1 is SGHTA and CDR2 is FQGNSA. The J segment lost 1 base and the V segment lost 2 bases, leaving 7 bases of the junction unmatched. This CDR3 comprises 17 residues. The CDR3 DNA sequence: TGTGCCAGCAGCTTAAGGACTAGCGGAAAAACCCAAGAGACCCAGTACTTC. It codes for CASSLRTSGKTQETQYF.

The rearrangement joins TRBV10-3 to TRBJ2-1, with 16 bases lining up with TRBD2. The V segment lost 8 bases and the J segment 7 bases; nucleotides outside the gene matches: 5. The CDR3 runs to 15 residues. Germline CDR1 and CDR2: ENHRY and SYGVKD. The CDR3 DNA reads TGTGCCATCGGGACTAGCGGGAGGGCCGGGAATGAGCAGTTCTTC. Translation: CAIGTSGRAGNEQFF.

This chain uses TRBV2 with TRBJ2-2, with TRBD2 matching 11 bases. CDR3 length: 17 residues. V trimming: 6 bases; J trimming: 8 bases; junction bases outside the gene matches: 14. Germline V gene sequence: CDR1 SNHLY, CDR2 FYNNEI. The CDR3 loop reads CASSILAGGSKGGELFF. Written as DNA, the CDR3 is TGTGCCAGCAGCATTCTAGCGGGAGGATCCAAGGGGGGGGAGCTGTTTTTT.

J is TRBJ2-1 and V is TRBV11-2; TRBD2 matches 8 bases. The CDR3 has 15 amino acids. Trimming removed 1 base from V and 5 bases from J; junction bases left unmatched: 4. CDR1 is SGHAT and CDR2 is FQNNGV in the germline V gene. The CDR3 DNA reads as TGTGCCAGCAGCTTAGTACTAGCGGTTAACAATGAGCAGTTCTTC. Encoded protein: CASSLVLAVNNEQFF.

This clonotype was counted ten times or more. As DNA, the CDR3 is TGTGCCAGCAGCTTTACCAGAGTGGGGACTAGCCACGAGCAGTACTTC. Its protein is CASSFTRVGTSHEQYF. The genes are TRBV7-8 and TRBJ2-7; 9 bases are a match to TRBD2. Germline CDR1 and CDR2: SGHVS and FQNEAQ. CDR3 length: 16 residues. Trimming removed 3 bases from V and 5 bases from J; junction bases left unmatched: 11.